The 13 T cell receptor beta chains listed next were all sequenced from one sample in a study of blood T cells in healthy people across ages. PCR was performed a second time for roughly 7 to 11 cycles using a sample-barcoded 5' primer and a J-beta primer mix. In TCRdb, the 5' RACE reads were re-called with MiXCR into one record per CDR3 protein. The data hold fewer than 2,000,000 distinct CDR3 sequences, with almost 35% observed a single time. Sequences were obtained from blood. These receptor sequences come from a woman in her thirties in good health.

CDR3 loop: CASSPQMRGYGYTF. As DNA, the CDR3 is TGTGCCAGCAGCCCCCAGATGAGGGGCTATGGCTACACCTTC. J is TRBJ1-2 and V is TRBV12-3 or TRBV12-4; tentatively, D is TRBD1 (5 bases). The length of the CDR3 is 14 residues. Trimming stripped 6 bases from V and 4 bases from J, with 15 bases between.

The chain recombines TRBV27 with TRBJ2-7; D is perhaps TRBD2 (5 bases). Germline-derived CDR1 and CDR2 are MNHEY and SMNVEV (reference sequence). Between the trimmed V and J ends, which lost 5 bases and 3 bases, there was a span of 14 bases. CDR3 length: 14 amino acids. The CDR3 reads CASSASVGDYEQYF. The DNA for the CDR3 is TGTGCCAGCAGTGCCTCCGTCGGGGACTACGAGCAGTACTTC.

This chain uses TRBV5-1 with TRBJ2-7, with D possibly matching TRBD1 (6 bases). The V and J ends lost 6 bases and 2 bases respectively, with 21 bases between them. The germline CDR1 and CDR2 sequences are SGHRS and YFSETQ. The CDR3 runs to 16 residues. Here the CDR3 DNA reads TGCGCCAGCACCAACGGGGAACAGGGTGGGACCTACGAGCAGTACTTC. Residues: CASTNGEQGGTYEQYF.

This sequence joins TRBV20-1 and TRBJ2-7, with D unclear. Deletions cut 6 bases from V and 2 bases from J, with 11 bases between. The CDR3 contains 12 residues. Germline-derived CDR1 and CDR2 are DFQATT and SNEGSKA (reference sequence). The CDR3 loop is CSARASAYEQYF. CDR3 nucleotide sequence: TGCAGTGCCCGGGCGAGCGCCTACGAGCAGTACTTC.

The chain employs TRBV29-1 and TRBJ1-1; a weak D match, TRBD1 (5 bases). Deletions cut 2 bases from V and 0 bases from J, with 13 bases between. Germline-derived CDR1 and CDR2 are SQVTM and ANQGSEA. This CDR3 comprises 15 residues. The CDR3 region is CSVEKGRRVNTEAFF. In DNA form, the CDR3 reads TGCAGCGTTGAAAAGGGGAGGAGGGTGAACACTGAAGCTTTCTTT.

The V and J genes are TRBV10-3 and TRBJ2-1, with TRBD2 matching 11 bases. The V segment lost 7 bases and the J segment 8 bases; nucleotides outside the gene matches: 4. CDR1 and CDR2 (germline): ENHRY, SYGVKD. The CDR3 is made up of 13 amino acids. This CDR3 is CAITTGLADEQFF. The CDR3 bases are TGTGCCATCACTACGGGACTAGCGGATGAGCAGTTCTTC.

This chain joins TRBV27 and TRBJ2-5, with D maybe TRBD2 (5 bases). V shed 4 bases and J shed 11 bases, with 17 bases lying between them. CDR3 length: 13 residues. Germline assignment: CDR1 MNHEY and CDR2 SMNVEV (reference sequence). The DNA of the CDR3 is TGTGCCAGCAGTTGGACCAACTCTAGGGAGCAGTACTTC. Its translation: CASSWTNSREQYF.

This clonotype has only a few counts. This rearrangement joins TRBV7-9 to TRBJ2-7, with 7 nucleotides matching TRBD1. The CDR3 is made up of 16 amino acids. Germline CDR1 is SEHNR and CDR2 is FQNEAQ (reference sequence). V lost 1 base to trimming and J lost 0 bases; unmatched junction nucleotides: 6. CDR3: CASSLEDRSSSYEQYF. The CDR3 region has the DNA TGTGCCAGCAGCTTAGAGGACAGGTCGAGCTCCTACGAGCAGTACTTC.

The V gene is TRBV10-3, the J gene TRBJ2-7; TRBD2 matches 9 bases. Unmatched junction bases numbered 5, after V lost 2 bases and J lost 3 bases. This CDR3 contains 15 residues. Per the germline V gene, CDR1 is ENHRY and CDR2 is SYGVKD. The CDR3 bases are TGTGCCATCAGTGAGCGGCTAGCGGGAATCTACGAGCAGTACTTC. The encoded protein is CAISERLAGIYEQYF.

This clonotype was detected ten times or more. This chain uses TRBV27 with TRBJ2-1; D call uncertain. V shed 1 base and J shed 7 bases, with 8 bases lying between them. The CDR3 has 13 residues. Per germline, CDR1 MNHEY and CDR2 SMNVEV (reference sequence). In DNA, the CDR3 is TGTGCCAGCAGTTTATTAGGGTCGAATGAGCAGTTCTTC. Encoded protein: CASSLLGSNEQFF.

J is TRBJ2-2 and V is TRBV27; 7 bases align to TRBD2. Germline CDR1 and CDR2: MNHEY and SMNVEV (reference sequence). The CDR3 is 15 residues long. V was pared by 5 bases and J by 0 bases, with 3 bases of the junction left unmatched. In DNA, the CDR3 is TGTGCCAGCAGTCGGGCGGGGGCGAACACCGGGGAGCTGTTTTTT. It codes for CASSRAGANTGELFF.

This chain links TRBV7-8 with TRBJ1-5, with TRBD1 matching over 9 bases. CDR1 and CDR2 from the germline V gene are SGHVS and FQNEAQ. With 5 bases clipped from V and 7 bases from J, the junction kept 9 bases outside the gene matches. This CDR3 has 15 amino acids. The CDR3 loop is CASSTTGGIGQPQHF. As DNA, the CDR3 is TGTGCCAGCAGCACCACAGGGGGCATCGGGCAGCCCCAGCATTTT.

This clonotype showed up just a few times. The chain uses TRBV7-9 and TRBJ2-3; D assignment may be TRBD1 or TRBD2 (5 bases each). The CDR3 loop spans 15 amino acids. CDR1 is SEHNR, CDR2 FQNEAQ, per germline (reference sequence). Trimming removed 6 bases at V and 2 bases at J, with 15 bases between. The DNA of the CDR3 is TGTGCCAGCAGTCATCACCTAGGGACCACAGATACGCAGTATTTT. This sequence encodes CASSHHLGTTDTQYF. The complete variable domain, with remaining parts taken from reference TRBV7-9 and TRBJ2-3, reads DTGVSQNPRHKITKRGQNVTFRCDPISEHNRLYWYRQTLGQGPEFLTYFQNEAQLEKSRLLSDRFSAERPKGSFSTLEIQRTEQGDSAMYLCASSHHLGTTDTQYFGPGTRLTVL.